Listed below are T cell receptor beta chains from one sample, sequenced in a study of a mutant IDH1 vaccine in newly diagnosed glioma. The data were produced by immunoSEQ multiplex PCR, yet TCRdb's version contains in-frame clones alone and is incomplete. The table includes tens of thousands of clones, under 85% detected once. No antigen is known for these receptors. The source material was PBMCs, sampled from a glioma patient whose treatment included an IDH1 peptide vaccine. Every receptor here comes from a young man with glioma. CDR3s include the opening cysteine and the closing phenylalanine or tryptophan. The D gene is left open where the match is weak. Clone sizes are given selectively: once, few, many, or a class where the clone is expanded.

J: TRBJ2-5
V: TRBV11-2
D: TRBD2
size: NA
CDR3: CASSQGLAIETQYF
DNA: TGTGCCAGCAGTCAAGGACTAGCGATAGAGACCCAGTACTTC

J: TRBJ1-2
V: TRBV7-9
D: NA
size: NA
CDR3: CASSLVLGPNGYTF
DNA: TGTGCCAGCAGCTTAGTTTTGGGGCCGAATGGCTACACCTTC

J: TRBJ2-1
V: TRBV30
D: TRBD1
size: NA
CDR3: CAWSIGQGASEQFF
DNA: TGTGCCTGGAGCATAGGACAGGGGGCGAGTGAGCAGTTCTTC

J: TRBJ1-1
V: TRBV7-9
D: NA
size: once
CDR3: CASSLEYTEAFF
DNA: TGTGCCAGCAGCTTAGAATATACTGAAGCTTTCTTT

J: TRBJ1-1
V: TRBV5-6
D: NA
size: few
CDR3: CASSPGTIHTEAFF
DNA: TGTGCCAGCAGCCCTGGCACCATTCACACTGAAGCTTTCTTT

J: TRBJ2-7
V: TRBV10-3
D: NA
size: NA
CDR3: CAISPADEQYF
DNA: TGTGCCATCAGCCCAGCCGACGAGCAGTACTTC

J: TRBJ1-5
V: TRBV4-2
D: TRBD1
size: NA
CDR3: CASSRETGVQDQPQHF
DNA: TGTGCCAGCAGCCGAGAGACAGGGGTGCAGGATCAGCCCCAGCATTTT

J: TRBJ1-4
V: TRBV10-3
D: NA
size: NA
CDR3: CAISDGQIEKLFF
DNA: TGTGCCATCAGTGACGGGCAGATCGAAAAACTGTTTTTT

J: TRBJ1-2
V: TRBV6-1
D: NA
size: NA
CDR3: CASSDARGGYTF
DNA: TGTGCCAGCAGTGACGCCCGAGGCGGCTACACCTTC

J: TRBJ2-6
V: TRBV7-9
D: NA
size: NA
CDR3: CASSDDRSRANVLTF
DNA: TGTGCCAGCAGTGACGACCGGTCGAGGGCCAACGTCCTGACTTTC

J: TRBJ2-3
V: TRBV6-4
D: NA
size: NA
CDR3: CASSDVSPDANTQYF
DNA: TGTGCCAGCAGTGACGTTAGTCCCGATGCCAATACGCAGTATTTT

J: TRBJ2-3
V: TRBV29-1
D: NA
size: few
CDR3: CSVEGGKGADTQYF
DNA: TGCAGCGTTGAAGGGGGGAAAGGGGCAGATACGCAGTATTTT

J: TRBJ2-5
V: TRBV9
D: NA
size: NA
CDR3: CASSVGRVETQYF
DNA: TGTGCCAGCAGCGTAGGTAGGGTGGAGACCCAGTACTTC

J: TRBJ2-7
V: TRBV5-1
D: NA
size: NA
CDR3: CASSDSRYEQYF
DNA: TGCGCCAGCAGCGACAGCCGCTACGAGCAGTACTTC

J: TRBJ2-7
V: TRBV5-4
D: TRBD1
size: NA
CDR3: CASSSGTAINYEQYF
DNA: TGTGCCAGCAGCTCCGGGACAGCCATAAACTACGAGCAGTACTTC

J: TRBJ1-1
V: TRBV4-2
D: TRBD1
size: NA
CDR3: CASSLQGDQIRTEAFF
DNA: TGTGCCAGCAGCCTACAGGGGGACCAGATCCGTACTGAAGCTTTCTTT

J: TRBJ1-2
V: TRBV6-1
D: TRBD1
size: NA
CDR3: CASSATGDYGYTF
DNA: TGTGCCAGCAGTGCGACAGGGGACTATGGCTACACCTTC

J: TRBJ2-7
V: TRBV10-3
D: NA
size: once
CDR3: CAISGDVYEQYF
DNA: TGTGCCATCAGTGGAGATGTCTACGAGCAGTACTTC

J: TRBJ1-1
V: TRBV10-1
D: TRBD1
size: few
CDR3: CASSGTGGENSNTEAFF
DNA: TGCGCCAGCTCAGGGACAGGGGGAGAGAATTCGAACACTGAAGCTTTCTTT

J: TRBJ1-5
V: TRBV2
D: NA
size: few
CDR3: CASRRGSNQPQHF
DNA: TGTGCCAGCAGACGGGGAAGCAATCAGCCCCAGCATTTT

J: TRBJ2-2
V: TRBV5-1
D: NA
size: NA
CDR3: CASCRVAGELFF
DNA: TGCGCCAGCTGTCGGGTCGCCGGGGAGCTGTTTTTT

J: TRBJ2-2
V: TRBV18
D: NA
size: NA
CDR3: CASSPTVNTGELFF
DNA: TGTGCCAGCTCACCAACGGTCAACACCGGGGAGCTGTTTTTT

J: TRBJ2-1
V: TRBV4-1
D: NA
size: NA
CDR3: CASSQELGKQFF
DNA: TGCGCCAGCAGCCAAGAATTAGGGAAGCAGTTCTTC

J: TRBJ1-2
V: TRBV21-1
D: NA
size: once
CDR3: CASSNRDTEYGYTF
DNA: TGTGCCAGCAGCAACCGGGACACCGAATATGGCTACACCTTC

J: TRBJ1-5
V: TRBV5-8
D: NA
size: NA
CDR3: CASSPRGAGSNQPQHF
DNA: TGTGCCAGCAGCCCCCGGGGCGCGGGAAGCAATCAGCCCCAGCATTTT

J: TRBJ2-7
V: TRBV28
D: NA
size: few
CDR3: CASSLYGQEKQYF
DNA: TGTGCCAGCAGTTTATATGGGCAGGAGAAGCAGTACTTC

J: TRBJ2-7
V: TRBV4-1
D: NA
size: NA
CDR3: CASSQVFFSLIISYEQYF
DNA: TGCGCCAGCAGCCAAGTGTTTTTCTCGTTAATTATTTCCTACGAGCAGTACTTC

J: TRBJ2-7
V: TRBV6-5
D: NA
size: few
CDR3: CASSFSRDTTYEQYF
DNA: TGTGCCAGCAGCTTCAGCCGGGACACTACCTACGAGCAGTACTTC

J: TRBJ2-5
V: TRBV6-6
D: NA
size: NA
CDR3: CASSWGQETQYF
DNA: TGTGCCAGCAGTTGGGGCCAAGAGACCCAGTACTTC

J: TRBJ1-2
V: TRBV7-9
D: NA
size: NA
CDR3: CASSLALTGRETDGYTF
DNA: TGTGCCAGCAGCTTAGCGCTTACCGGCAGGGAAACGGATGGCTACACCTTC

J: TRBJ1-5
V: TRBV2
D: NA
size: NA
CDR3: CASSEKDGSNQPQHF
DNA: TGTGCCAGCAGTGAAAAGGACGGAAGCAATCAGCCCCAGCATTTT

J: TRBJ1-5
V: TRBV28
D: NA
size: NA
CDR3: CASSFPTLGRGNPQHF
DNA: TGTGCCAGCAGTTTCCCTACCTTGGGGAGGGGAAACCCCCAGCATTTT

J: TRBJ1-1
V: TRBV28
D: TRBD1
size: NA
CDR3: CASSLLYGQGVNTEAFF
DNA: TGTGCCAGCAGCCTCCTTTATGGACAGGGTGTGAACACTGAAGCTTTCTTT

J: TRBJ1-2
V: TRBV11-2
D: TRBD1
size: NA
CDR3: CASSLTRTGLDSYTF
DNA: TGTGCCAGCAGCCTAACCAGGACAGGGCTGGATAGCTACACCTTC

J: TRBJ1-5
V: TRBV19
D: NA
size: NA
CDR3: CASDLGGGNQPQHF
DNA: TGTGCCAGTGACTTGGGAGGCGGCAATCAGCCCCAGCATTTT

J: TRBJ2-5
V: TRBV2
D: NA
size: once
CDR3: CASGASQETQYF
DNA: TGTGCCAGCGGGGCGAGCCAAGAGACCCAGTACTTC

J: TRBJ1-2
V: TRBV6-5
D: NA
size: once
CDR3: CASSRTVAYGYTF
DNA: TGTGCCAGCAGTAGGACAGTAGCCTATGGCTACACCTTC

J: TRBJ1-1
V: TRBV19
D: NA
size: NA
CDR3: CASSLGGANNEAFF
DNA: TGTGCCAGTAGCCTAGGCGGGGCAAATAATGAAGCTTTCTTT

J: TRBJ2-7
V: TRBV1
D: NA
size: NA
CDR3: CTSSQDLGEASNEQYF
DNA: TGCACCAGCAGCCAAGATTTGGGGGAGGCCTCCAACGAGCAGTACTTC

J: TRBJ1-2
V: TRBV28
D: NA
size: NA
CDR3: CASSPPPWRGHGYTF
DNA: TGTGCCAGCAGTCCACCCCCTTGGAGGGGACATGGCTACACCTTC

J: TRBJ2-2
V: TRBV7-8
D: TRBD1
size: NA
CDR3: CASSLRQGNTGELFF
DNA: TGTGCCAGCAGCTTAAGACAGGGGAACACCGGGGAGCTGTTTTTT

J: TRBJ2-6
V: TRBV28
D: NA
size: NA
CDR3: CASSFRFGGGANVLTF
DNA: TGTGCCAGCAGTTTTAGGTTTGGGGGTGGGGCCAACGTCCTGACTTTC

J: TRBJ1-4
V: TRBV19
D: NA
size: NA
CDR3: CASSIRPGRSEGSLRGKLFF
DNA: TGTGCCAGTAGTATTCGTCCGGGACGAAGTGAGGGCAGTCTGAGGGGAAAACTGTTTTTT

J: TRBJ2-3
V: TRBV7-2
D: TRBD2
size: NA
CDR3: CASSPWGGVSSTDTQYF
DNA: TGTGCCAGCAGCCCCTGGGGGGGGGTATCTAGCACAGATACGCAGTATTTT

J: TRBJ2-3
V: TRBV4-1
D: TRBD2
size: once
CDR3: CASSRLYGAGEGTDTQYF
DNA: TGCGCCAGCAGCCGCCTGTATGGGGCGGGAGAGGGCACAGATACGCAGTATTTT

J: TRBJ2-7
V: TRBV7-9
D: NA
size: NA
CDR3: CASSLATHYEQYF
DNA: TGTGCCAGCAGCTTAGCGACTCACTACGAGCAGTACTTC

J: TRBJ2-1
V: TRBV5-4
D: NA
size: once
CDR3: CASSLRGEQFF
DNA: TGTGCCAGCAGCCTCCGGGGGGAGCAGTTCTTC

J: TRBJ2-1
V: TRBV7-7
D: TRBD2
size: NA
CDR3: CASSRGTSRDNEQFF
DNA: TGTGCCAGCAGCCGAGGGACTAGTCGCGACAATGAGCAGTTCTTC

J: TRBJ1-4
V: TRBV5-4
D: NA
size: NA
CDR3: CASSFGPIEKLFF
DNA: TGTGCCAGCAGCTTCGGACCTATTGAAAAACTGTTTTTT